This T cell receptor (beta chain) was documented in a study of blood T cell repertoires in COVID-19. Study context: Specimens from acute and convalescent COVID-19 originated in the United States, Italy and Spain. The analysed material was cDNA or gDNA that came from T cells, B-cell-depleted T cells, or PBMCs.

In the original analysis: Amplification of reference gene primers provided the estimated nucleated cell counts. The assay was immunoSEQ multiplex PCR, and TCRdb's table has in-frame clones only and misses some. V, J and clone size reflect that table, while D and trimming were determined from the DNA. Of around 80,000 clones listed, 75% to 85% are singletons. Germline-derived CDR1 and CDR2 are LNHDA and SQIVND (reference sequence). The CDR3 runs to 14 residues. V was clipped by 4 bases and J by 2 bases, with 11 bases between them. The chain uses TRBV19 and TRBJ2-5, with D perhaps TRBD1 (6 bases). This receptor was identified in a woman of 80 years or more with acute or convalescent COVID-19. Sequenced input: peripheral blood. CDR3 region: CASSSAGVQETQYF. In DNA, the CDR3 is TGTGCCAGTAGTAGCGCAGGGGTGCAAGAGACCCAGTACTTC. The full variable domain, in which reference TRBV19 and TRBJ2-5 provide the parts outside the CDR3, is DGGITQSPKYLFRKEGQNVTLSCEQNLNHDAMYWYRQDPGQGLRLIYYSQIVNDFQKGDIAEGYSVSREKKESFPLTVTSAQKNPTAFYLCASSSAGVQETQYFGPGTRLLVL.